The rows below give T cell receptor beta chains drawn from one sample of a study of beta chain features in type 1 diabetes. TCRdb's table, derived via immunoSEQ multiplex PCR, lists solely in-frame clones and lacks some. The repertoire includes roughly 500,000 clones, 9.5% to 12% of them detected once, and 0.046% sits in the top ten. The specimen was naive CD4+ T cells from blood. The source is a woman between 18 and 30 years old in good health. Each CDR3 is given without its conserved first and last residue.

v_call: TRBV7-2
j_call: TRBJ1-5
cdr3_aa: ASSFSFRNQPQH

v_call: TRBV7-2
j_call: TRBJ1-1
cdr3_aa: ASRTPGTVEAF

v_call: TRBV2
j_call: TRBJ1-2
cdr3_aa: ASRLRGLNYGYT

v_call: TRBV30
j_call: TRBJ2-7
cdr3_aa: AWGPGLAASYEQY

v_call: TRBV5-6
j_call: TRBJ2-3
cdr3_aa: ASSSQGTDTQY

v_call: TRBV29-1
j_call: TRBJ2-1
cdr3_aa: SVVGDPYNEQF

v_call: TRBV2
j_call: TRBJ1-3
cdr3_aa: ASSMGQPGNTIY

v_call: TRBV9
j_call: TRBJ1-2
cdr3_aa: ASSYTGTNYGYT

v_call: TRBV7-2
j_call: TRBJ2-5
cdr3_aa: ASSLGSGRGQETQY

v_call: TRBV6-1
j_call: TRBJ2-5
cdr3_aa: ASNQRLAGRQTQY

v_call: TRBV7-2
j_call: TRBJ1-2
cdr3_aa: ASSLTGTNYGYT

v_call: TRBV15
j_call: TRBJ2-2
cdr3_aa: ATARHRRGELF

v_call: TRBV10-2
j_call: TRBJ2-5
cdr3_aa: ASSETPRVTQY

v_call: TRBV30
j_call: TRBJ2-2
cdr3_aa: AWSVLPNSVVARNRELF

v_call: TRBV9
j_call: TRBJ1-6
cdr3_aa: ASSGDRGSYNSPLH

v_call: TRBV7-9
j_call: TRBJ1-5
cdr3_aa: ASSFGGSPQH

v_call: TRBV2
j_call: TRBJ2-3
cdr3_aa: ASTVLDTQY

v_call: TRBV2
j_call: TRBJ2-3
cdr3_aa: ASSEDVDTQY